The 7 T cell receptor beta chains in this list originate from one sample, sequenced in a study of blood T cell repertoires in COVID-19 (dated by TCRdb to between 2020 and 2021). Preparation of the library involved the immunoSEQ multiplex PCR assay. Drawn from immuneACCESS, this table holds only the in-frame rearrangements with V and J called that TCRdb kept. Clones are partly lost; checked studies trace under half to an unresolved V gene and leave the rest unexplained. The sample yields 50,000 to 70,000 clones; 65% to 85% were counted once. The ten largest clones capture approximately 15% of the sample. Sample: peripheral blood. The source of these receptors is a man between 70 and 80 years old with active COVID-19.

V gene TRBV14 combines with J gene TRBJ1-1, with D tentatively TRBD1 (5 bases). Between the trimmed V and J ends, which lost 4 bases and 5 bases, there was a span of 11 bases. The length of the CDR3 is 13 residues. CDR1 is SGHDN and CDR2 is FVKESK in the germline V gene. The CDR3 reads CASSLIGGTEAFF. The DNA for the CDR3 is TGTGCCAGCAGCCTTATCGGGGGTACTGAAGCTTTCTTT.

The chain carries TRBV11-3 and TRBJ1-4; the match to TRBD1 covers 9 bases. From germline, CDR1 is SGHNT and CDR2 YENEEA. The junction had 8 bases not matched to a gene; V was cut back by 11 bases and J by 7 bases. The length of the CDR3 is 13 residues. The CDR3 spells CAGTGGQGEKLFF. DNA for the CDR3: TGTGCCGGGACGGGGGGACAGGGTGAAAAACTGTTTTTT.

V and J are TRBV7-8 and TRBJ2-3; TRBD1 might be the D (5 bases). Germline-derived CDR1 and CDR2 are SGHVS and FQNEAQ. This CDR3 contains 13 residues. Between the trimmed V and J ends, which lost 1 base and 6 bases, there was a span of 8 bases. The CDR3 DNA reads TGTGCCAGCAGCTTAGGGGGCCGGGATACGCAGTATTTT. Its protein product is CASSLGGRDTQYF.

This sequence joins TRBV18 and TRBJ1-4, with a weak D call TRBD1 (5 bases). The V gene's germline CDR1 is KGHSH and CDR2 LQKENI. V was shortened by 2 bases and J by 3 bases, with 10 bases between the two germline ends. This CDR3 spans 15 amino acids. CDR3 sequence: CASSPVRQPNEKLFF. As DNA, the CDR3 is TGTGCCAGCTCACCAGTGAGACAGCCTAATGAAAAACTGTTTTTT.

The V call is TRBV12-5, the J call TRBJ1-2; no reliable D call. With 1 base removed from V and 4 bases from J, the gap between germline ends came to 7 bases. The CDR3 has 13 amino acids. Looked up from germline, CDR1 is LGHNT and CDR2 is FRNRAP. CDR3: CASGLDSFYGYTF. In nucleotides, the CDR3 is TGTGCTAGTGGTTTGGACAGTTTCTATGGCTACACCTTC.

V is TRBV12-3 or TRBV12-4 and J is TRBJ1-1; D gene ambiguous. This CDR3 is built from 13 residues. V dropped 4 bases and J dropped 5 bases, with 11 bases sitting between them. CDR3 region: CASSSTLRTEAFF. The CDR3 nucleotides are TGTGCCAGCAGTTCAACCCTGAGGACTGAAGCTTTCTTT.

The chain uses TRBV7-2 and TRBJ2-4; the D gene is possibly TRBD2 (6 bases). Trimming pared 1 base from V and 9 bases from J, leaving 16 bases between. There are 15 residues in the CDR3. CDR1 SGHTA and CDR2 FQGNSA come from the germline V gene. This CDR3 reads CASSLGTIVGGIQYF. The CDR3 DNA follows: TGTGCCAGCAGCTTAGGTACGATTGTGGGAGGCATTCAGTACTTC.